Here is one TCR beta chain with its context. Its target is not known. This specimen belongs to a study of cytomegalovirus exposure and HLA in healthy donors. Study results and limitations: Subsequent analysis found a tendency for first-cohort TCR clusters to co-occur within the 95 to 150 validation repertoires.

Repertoires were generated with immunoSEQ multiplex PCR, while TCRdb's copy carries only in-frame clones and drops some. The repertoire holds 150,000 to 200,000 clones, about 89% seen once, with 2.7% in the top ten. Trimming removed 1 base at V and 7 bases at J, with 16 bases between. Germline V gives CDR1 LGHNA, CDR2 YNFKEQ. This CDR3 has 16 amino acids. The V gene is TRBV4-2, the J gene TRBJ2-2, with a tentative D call TRBD1 (5 bases). The receptor comes from a man aged 18 to 29 in good health and CMV-seropositive. Sequenced material: PBMCs. CDR3 residues: CASSQATASLDGELFF. The CDR3 DNA is TGTGCCAGCAGCCAAGCGACAGCCTCACTTGACGGGGAGCTGTTTTTT.